This TCR beta chain stems from a study of OX40 agonist ivuxolimab in advanced cancers. General study points: Expanded peripheral T-cell antigen specificity went undetermined. Average numbers of expanded clones were greater in CD8+ T cells than in CD4+.

Clones were sequenced by immunoSEQ multiplex PCR, and TCRdb holds only the in-frame ones, with some missing. The table records 66,000 or so clones, about 85% of them present only once. With respect to this clone: As yet, its antigen is unknown.

It was autoimmune disease history or systemic immunosuppression that excluded patients. This CDR3 has 15 residues. V shed 5 bases and J 6 bases; nucleotides not matched to a gene: 11. Germline values: CDR1 SEHNR, CDR2 FQNEAQ (reference sequence). The chain has TRBV7-9 and TRBJ2-3, with 7 bases identical to TRBD2. The clonotype originates from an adult with an advanced solid tumor such as melanoma, head and neck, liver or kidney cancer. The sequencing here drew on CD4+ or CD8+ T cells sorted from blood, taken in a trial of the OX40 agonist ivuxolimab. CDR3 nucleotides: TGTGCCAGCAGCCCCCTGGGGGAGGGCCGGGATACGCAGTATTTT. Its protein product is CASSPLGEGRDTQYF.